The sample holds a few counts of the clone carrying this T cell receptor (beta chain). J lost 2 bases, V lost 2 bases, and 7 bases had no gene match. CDR3 length equals 15 residues. Germline loops: CDR1 DFQATT, CDR2 SNEGSKA (reference sequence). This specimen comes from a study of T-cell reconstitution after alpha-beta-depleted transplantation in children. TCRbeta library construction was performed incorporating unique molecular identifiers. TCRdb itself ran the PCR reads through MiXCR, one entry per CDR3 protein. The profile shows some 200,000 distinct CDR3 sequences, 13% to 15% of them singletons. The chain employs TRBV20-1 and TRBJ2-5; the match to TRBD2 covers 8 bases. Sample: PBMCs from the stem cell graft donor, taken from the stem cell graft. This clonotype was obtained from a human donor who donated a stem cell graft to a child with acute lymphoblastic leukemia. CDR3 in amino acids: CSARRAGEHQETQYF. The DNA for the CDR3 is TGCAGTGCTAGAAGAGCGGGGGAACATCAAGAGACCCAGTACTTC.